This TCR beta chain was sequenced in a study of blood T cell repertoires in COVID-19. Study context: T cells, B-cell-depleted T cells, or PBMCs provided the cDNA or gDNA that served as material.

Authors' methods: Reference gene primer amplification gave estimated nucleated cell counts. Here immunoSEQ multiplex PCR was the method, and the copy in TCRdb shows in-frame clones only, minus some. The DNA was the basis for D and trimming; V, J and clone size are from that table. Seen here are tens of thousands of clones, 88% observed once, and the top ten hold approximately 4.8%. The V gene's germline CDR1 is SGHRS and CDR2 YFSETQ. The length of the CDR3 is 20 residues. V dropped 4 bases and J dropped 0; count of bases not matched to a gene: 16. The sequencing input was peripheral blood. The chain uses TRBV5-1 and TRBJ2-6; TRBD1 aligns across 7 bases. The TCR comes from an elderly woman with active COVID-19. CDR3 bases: TGCGCCAGCAGCCCCCCTCTCGGGACAGCCTTATTCTCTGGGGCCAACGTCCTGACTTTC. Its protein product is CASSPPLGTALFSGANVLTF.